Presented here are 10 T cell receptor beta chains from one specimen sequenced in a study of OX40 agonist ivuxolimab in advanced cancers. Measured with immunoSEQ multiplex PCR; TCRdb has only the in-frame clones, and not every one. The sample comprises about 64,000 clones, about four fifths of which are singletons, and around 2.1% rests with the top ten. This specimen was CD4+ or CD8+ T cells sorted from blood, taken in a trial of the OX40 agonist ivuxolimab. These receptors came from an adult with an advanced solid tumor such as melanoma, head and neck, liver or kidney cancer.

A single count supports this clone. The J gene is TRBJ2-2, the V gene TRBV29-1, with a tentative D call TRBD2 (5 bases). Trimming shortened V by 7 bases and J by 7 bases, and 16 bases separated the two germline ends. CDR1 is SQVTM, CDR2 ANQGSEA, per germline. CDR3 size: 13 residues. CDR3 coding DNA: TGCAGCGCCTCCGGCCGAGAGGGCGGGGAGCTGTTTTTT. Protein product: CSASGREGGELFF.

V and J are TRBV5-1 and TRBJ1-4; 9 nucleotides match TRBD1. The V gene's germline CDR1 is SGHRS and CDR2 YFSETQ. This CDR3 spans 15 amino acids. V gave up 7 bases and J gave up 8 bases; unmatched junction bases: 12. CDR3 in DNA: TGCGCCAGCTCTGATTTACAGGGGGCGAAAGAAAAACTGTTTTTT. As protein: CASSDLQGAKEKLFF.

This clone is a singleton in its sample. J is TRBJ2-1 and V is TRBV2, with D maybe TRBD2 (7 bases). The CDR3 consists of 15 residues. Trimming took 8 bases from V and 10 from J, leaving 24 bases between them. In germline, CDR1 is SNHLY, CDR2 FYNNEI. The CDR3 coding sequence is TGTGCCAGCTGGATCTGGGCGGGGGCCTCTGGGGAGCAGTTCTTC. As protein: CASWIWAGASGEQFF.

This clone was seen only once. V and J are TRBV7-9 and TRBJ1-3, with 8 bases matching TRBD1. The CDR3 spans 15 residues. Per germline, CDR1 SEHNR and CDR2 FQNEAQ (reference sequence). The trim removed 5 bases at V and 0 bases at J, leaving 3 bases unmatched. In nucleotides, the CDR3 is TGTGCCAGCAGCCCCACAGGGGGCTCTGGAAACACCATATATTTT. Translating gives CASSPTGGSGNTIYF.

V and J are TRBV2 and TRBJ1-1; 8 bases line up with TRBD1. Germline V gene data show CDR1 as SNHLY and CDR2 as FYNNEI. J gave up 0 bases and V 7 bases, and 7 bases lay outside the gene matches. The length of the CDR3 is 15 residues. This CDR3 is CASNLQGAVNTEAFF. CDR3 in DNA: TGTGCCAGCAACCTCCAGGGGGCCGTGAACACTGAAGCTTTCTTT.

V usage is TRBV9 and J usage is TRBJ1-4, with D maybe TRBD1 (5 bases). Germline assignment: CDR1 SGDLS and CDR2 YYNGEE. The CDR3 loop spans 15 amino acids. V lost 3 bases to trimming and J lost 7 bases, with 16 bases between them. The CDR3 coding sequence is TGTGCCAGCAGCGCTTCAGGGTTCTCCGGTGAAAAACTGTTTTTT. It yields the protein CASSASGFSGEKLFF.

The chain uses TRBV18 and TRBJ1-3, with D unresolved. Per germline, CDR1 KGHSH and CDR2 LQKENI. With 3 bases removed from V and 4 bases from J, the gap between germline ends came to 13 bases. This CDR3 contains 15 residues. The CDR3 region is CASSPQRRSGNTIYF. CDR3 DNA sequence: TGTGCCAGCTCACCCCAGAGACGGTCCGGAAACACCATATATTTT.

This clone was observed once. Here the CDR3 reads CASSPLRDRIYGGYTF. CDR3 sequence (DNA): TGTGCCAGCAGTCCCCTCCGGGACAGGATATATGGAGGCTACACCTTC. The J gene is TRBJ1-2, the V gene TRBV27, with TRBD1 matching 8 bases. The CDR3 extends over 16 amino acids. Losses at the gene ends were 5 bases for V and 8 bases for J; bases not matched to a gene: 16. Germline V gene sequence: CDR1 MNHEY, CDR2 SMNVEV (reference sequence).

The V and J genes are TRBV5-1 and TRBJ1-1; D unresolved. CDR1 and CDR2 (germline): SGHRS, YFSETQ. Trimming took 2 bases from V and 2 from J, leaving 13 bases between them. This CDR3 contains 15 residues. The CDR3, as DNA: TGCGCCAGCAGCTTAGTGGAGGAGCACAACACTGAAGCTTTCTTT. This encodes CASSLVEEHNTEAFF.

The chain uses TRBV30 and TRBJ2-1; D may be TRBD1 or TRBD2 (6 bases each). V lost 0 bases to trimming and J lost 8 bases, with 26 bases between them. This CDR3 is built from 18 residues. CDR1 and CDR2 (germline): GTSNPN, SVGIG (reference sequence). CDR3 coding DNA: TGTGCCTGGAGTGTTTCGTCGGGGTTGTGGGGGGCAGAGGATGAGCAGTTCTTC. Its translation: CAWSVSSGLWGAEDEQFF.